The 18 T cell receptor beta chains given below trace back to one sample, sequenced in a study of CD8+ T cells in alopecia areata. Treatment of the sample: oral pan-JAK inhibitor, 5-10 mg twice daily. Sequencing used cDNA as its template, made by extracting RNA and reverse transcribing it. Method: immunoSEQ multiplex PCR; TCRdb's copy keeps in-frame clones and lacks some. The repertoire consists of approximately 280,000 clones, with 58% occurring once and the leading ten covering about 1.7%. Sequences were derived from CD4+ T cells sorted from blood, sampled at week 24, from a patient treated with tofacitinib. The origin of the receptors is a human donor with alopecia areata.

Worth noting for this clone: The junction departs from germline at one end; a sequencing error may be responsible. The CDR3 DNA reads as TGCGCCAGCAGCCAAGATGGTCATCGGTATGAAAAACTGGTTTTT. Its translation: CASSQDGHRYEKLVF. The genes are TRBV4-1 and TRBJ1-4; D call uncertain. The germline CDR1 and CDR2 sequences are MGHRA and YSYEKL. This CDR3 has 15 residues.

The chain has TRBV30 and TRBJ2-1; D possibly matches TRBD1 or TRBD2 (6 bases each). V dropped 2 bases and J dropped 7 bases, with 12 bases sitting between them. Germline lookup yields CDR1 GTSNPN and CDR2 SVGIG (reference sequence). This CDR3 is 13 amino acids long. The CDR3 DNA reads as TGTGCCTGGAGTAGGGGGGAACTGAATGAGCAGTTCTTC. This gives the protein CAWSRGELNEQFF.

The rearrangement uses TRBV30 and TRBJ2-7, with a possible D match to TRBD2 (5 bases). Germline CDR1 GTSNPN, CDR2 SVGIG (reference sequence). The length of the CDR3 is 13 residues. The V gene lost 1 base and the J gene lost 7 bases, with 14 bases spanning the gap. CDR3 DNA: TGTGCCTGGAGTGCTCTAGCATCGGGGGAGCAGTACTTC. It is translated as CAWSALASGEQYF.

Concerning this clone itself: This sample also contains other DNA sequences that code for the same CDR3. The chain has TRBV30 and TRBJ2-7; D remains unclear. In germline, CDR1 is GTSNPN, CDR2 SVGIG (reference sequence). The CDR3 has 11 amino acids. Trimming left V 3 bases short and J 3 bases short, with 6 bases between. The CDR3 DNA sequence: TGTGCCTGGAGGGTGGTCTACGAGCAGTACTTC. Translating gives CAWRVVYEQYF.

The V and J genes are TRBV29-1 and TRBJ2-2; 8 nucleotides match TRBD1. CDR1 is SQVTM, CDR2 ANQGSEA, per germline. V was clipped by 4 bases and J by 6 bases; unmatched bases: 13. CDR3 length: 16 amino acids. CDR3 bases: TGCAGCGTTGTGTGGGGATACAGGGGGTGGTCCGGGGAGCTGTTTTTT. This gives the protein CSVVWGYRGWSGELFF.

This chain links TRBV30 with TRBJ2-3; D is perhaps TRBD2 (6 bases). The germline CDR1 and CDR2 sequences are GTSNPN and SVGIG (reference sequence). The CDR3 contains 14 residues. The V end lost 1 base, the J end lost 7 bases, and 15 bases lay between the germline ends. The CDR3 bases are TGTGCCTGGAGTGCTGGCGGGGAGCGGTATACGCAGTATTTT. Its translation: CAWSAGGERYTQYF. The variable domain in full, with the rest retrieved from reference TRBV30 and TRBJ2-3, is SQTIHQWPATLVQPVGSPLSLECTVEGTSNPNLYWYRQAAGRGLQLLFYSVGIGQISSEVPQNLSASRPQDRQFILSSKKLLLSDSGFYLCAWSAGGERYTQYFGPGTRLTVL.

The V gene is TRBV30, the J gene TRBJ1-4; no definite D call. V shed 0 bases and J shed 10 bases, with 12 bases lying between them. The length of the CDR3 is 13 residues. CDR1 is GTSNPN and CDR2 is SVGIG in the germline V gene (reference sequence). The CDR3 DNA reads as TGTGCCTGGAGTGTACGGTTTGAGGGAAAACTGTTTTTT. Its protein is CAWSVRFEGKLFF.

V is TRBV4-1 and J is TRBJ2-5; D remains ambiguous. Trimming shortened V by 2 bases and J by 9 bases, and 13 bases separated the two germline ends. This CDR3 is built from 13 residues. Germline lookup yields CDR1 MGHRA and CDR2 YSYEKL. The CDR3 DNA reads TGCGCCAGCAGCCAAACCTGGCCTGGGGCCCAGTACTTC. Amino acids: CASSQTWPGAQYF.

This chain joins TRBV4-1 and TRBJ2-7, with a tentative D call TRBD1 (5 bases). The ends were cut back, 3 bases at V and 0 bases at J, with 9 bases in the middle. Germline CDR1 is MGHRA and CDR2 is YSYEKL. The CDR3 covers 14 residues. The DNA for the CDR3 is TGCGCCAGCAGCCAGGGGCAGGTCTCCTACGAGCAGTACTTC. This translates into CASSQGQVSYEQYF.

The chain employs TRBV28 and TRBJ1-5, with 8 positions matching TRBD1. Germline-derived CDR1 and CDR2 are MDHEN and SYDVKM. V shed 7 bases, J shed 4 bases, and the junction held 12 bases outside the gene matches. This CDR3 is 16 amino acids long. The CDR3: CASIEPTGGLNQPQHF. The CDR3 DNA is TGTGCCAGCATTGAGCCCACAGGGGGTCTGAATCAGCCCCAGCATTTT.

The chain uses TRBV27 and TRBJ1-5; D gene ambiguous. This CDR3 is 13 amino acids long. With 2 bases removed from V and 2 bases from J, the gap between germline ends came to 4 bases. Germline V gives CDR1 MNHEY, CDR2 SMNVEV (reference sequence). CDR3 nucleotide sequence: TGTGCCAGCAGTTTACGACGCAATCAGCCCCAGCATTTT. This sequence encodes CASSLRRNQPQHF.

This chain links TRBV27 with TRBJ2-2; the D gene is possibly TRBD1 (6 bases). The V end lost 0 bases, the J end lost 1 base, and 6 bases lay between the germline ends. The CDR3 covers 15 residues. The germline V gene encodes CDR1 MNHEY and CDR2 SMNVEV (reference sequence). CDR3 sequence (DNA): TGTGCCAGCAGTTTATCGACAGGGAACACCGGGGAGCTGTTTTTT. Translating it yields CASSLSTGNTGELFF.

This chain connects TRBV28 to TRBJ2-7, with a tentative D call TRBD2 (5 bases). V lost 10 bases and J lost 0, with 13 bases in between. The germline CDR1 and CDR2 sequences are MDHEN and SYDVKM. CDR3 length equals 13 residues. The CDR3 loop is CATLGRSSYEQYF. For the CDR3, the DNA is TGTGCCACCCTAGGGAGAAGCTCCTACGAGCAGTACTTC.

The rearrangement joins TRBV27 to TRBJ1-4, with D uncertain. CDR3 length: 14 amino acids. Trimming stripped 8 bases from V and 8 bases from J, with 18 bases between. Per the germline V gene, CDR1 is MNHEY and CDR2 is SMNVEV (reference sequence). The CDR3 sequence is CASGARAAREKLFF. In DNA form, the CDR3 reads TGTGCCAGCGGCGCGAGGGCCGCGAGGGAAAAACTGTTTTTT. Looking up the rest from reference TRBV27 and TRBJ1-4 gives the full variable domain: EAQVTQNPRYLITVTGKKLTVTCSQNMNHEYMSWYRQDPGLGLRQIYYSMNVEVTDKGDVPEGYKVSRKEKRNFPLILESPSPNQTSLYFCASGARAAREKLFFGSGTQLSVL.

V usage is TRBV7-2 and J usage is TRBJ1-2; tentatively, D is TRBD1 (6 bases). Trimming cost V 5 bases and J 4 bases, with 11 bases left between them. Germline values: CDR1 SGHTA, CDR2 FQGNSA. CDR3 length: 13 amino acids. The CDR3 DNA sequence: TGTGCCAGCAGCGTACAGGGTCGCTATGGCTACACCTTC. Protein product: CASSVQGRYGYTF.

This clone has only a few counts. The genes are TRBV25-1 and TRBJ2-2; 11 nucleotides match TRBD1. The CDR3 extends over 16 amino acids. Looked up from germline, CDR1 is MGHDK and CDR2 is SYGVNS. The J segment lost 7 bases and the V segment lost 4 bases, leaving 8 bases of the junction unmatched. CDR3 residues: CASSVRTGGRNGELFF. CDR3 nucleotide sequence: TGTGCCAGCAGTGTCCGGACAGGGGGCAGGAACGGGGAGCTGTTTTTT.

This chain uses TRBV5-1 with TRBJ2-1; perhaps TRBD2 as D (6 bases). Germline V CDR1 and CDR2: SGHRS, YFSETQ. This CDR3 comprises 14 residues. V dropped 4 bases and J dropped 6 bases, with 14 bases sitting between them. In DNA form, the CDR3 reads TGCGCCAGCAGCCGGTTCCCCGGGGGCAATGAGCAGTTCTTC. Translation: CASSRFPGGNEQFF.

The chain couples TRBV7-2 to TRBJ2-3; the D call may be TRBD1 or TRBD2 (5 bases each). CDR3 size: 15 residues. The V end was cut by 3 bases, the J end by 2 bases, with 12 bases between. The germline V gene encodes CDR1 SGHTA and CDR2 FQGNSA. Here the CDR3 reads CASSLGDQTTDTQYF. The CDR3 DNA reads as TGTGCCAGCAGCTTGGGGGACCAAACCACAGATACGCAGTATTTT.